This TCR beta chain stems from a study of cytomegalovirus exposure and HLA in healthy donors. Overall study findings and caveats: Associated with HLA alleles at 0.05 false discovery rate in a later analysis were 16,951 TCR beta sequences. More clonal expansion characterized HLA-associated TCR beta chains than equally common others in a later analysis. Reported findings show TCR beta sequences accurately forecast HLA-A and HLA-B alleles in most subjects.

With respect to this clone: The antigen remains unidentified.

A multiplex PCR was run with 60 Vbeta primers and 13 Jbeta primers. Generated by immunoSEQ multiplex PCR, the TCRdb table keeps only in-frame clones and is missing some. Of some 150,000 clones detected, 70% to 85% appear once; the ten largest clones hold 3.7%. Losses at the gene ends were 5 bases for V and 3 bases for J; bases not matched to a gene: 4. CDR1 and CDR2 (germline): MNHEY, SMNVEV (reference sequence). The CDR3 contains 15 residues. Sequenced sample: PBMCs. This rearrangement joins TRBV27 to TRBJ2-3; 11 bases agree with TRBD2. This sequence originates from a man aged 25 to 40 in good health and CMV-seropositive. CDR3 in amino acids: CASSRTSGGTDTQYF. The CDR3 region has the DNA TGTGCCAGCAGTCGAACTAGCGGGGGAACAGATACGCAGTATTTT.